A selection of T cell receptor beta chains follows, all from one sample in a study of T cells in Graves' hyperthyroidism and ophthalmopathy. TCRdb reanalysed the multiplex PCR reads using MiXCR and keeps one entry per CDR3 protein. The profile shows about 840,000 distinct CDR3 sequences, approximately 40% of them singletons. Input material: blood. The receptor set was obtained from a man between 18 and 35 years old with Graves' hyperthyroidism. Each CDR3 is given with its conserved first and last residue. The D gene is left open where the match is weak. Clone size is given for some rows only: seen once, a few or many times, or a class if the clone is expanded.

>many|TRBD1|14|TRBJ2-7|TRBV10-3
TGTGCCATCAGTGCCGGGACAGGGGGCGACGAGCAGTACTTC
CAISAGTGGDEQYF
>.|.|15|TRBJ2-7|TRBV19
TGTGCCAGTAGTATATCATCCGGGACTAAAGGGGGGAAGTACTTC
CASSISSGTKGGKYF
>few|.|14|TRBJ1-2|TRBV5-5
TGTGCCAGCAGCTTCCGGGACACGGGACGGGGCTACACCTTC
CASSFRDTGRGYTF
>many|.|12|TRBJ1-1|TRBV29-1
TGCAGCGTCGGGGGTTATGTTGCCCAAGCTTTCTTT
CSVGGYVAQAFF
>.|TRBD1|15|TRBJ1-5|TRBV4-1
TGCGCCAGCAGCACCCGGACAGGGGAAGATCAGCCCCAGCATTTT
CASSTRTGEDQPQHF
>.|.|12|TRBJ2-6|TRBV5-1
TGCGCCAGCAGCTTGGAAGGACAGAGCCTCACTTTC
CASSLEGQSLTF
>.|.|15|TRBJ1-1|TRBV5-6
TGTGCCAGCAGCCCTCTTTTCTCAATGAACACTGAAGCTTTCTTT
CASSPLFSMNTEAFF
>once|.|18|TRBJ1-3|TRBV9
TGTGCCAGCATTCCCTCTAAGATCATGGGGGCATCTGGAAACACCATATATTTT
CASIPSKIMGASGNTIYF
>.|TRBD2|15|TRBJ2-7|TRBV6-6
TGTGCCAGCAGTTTCCCGGGAGGGCCCTCGAGGGAGCAGTACTTC
CASSFPGGPSREQYF
>once|TRBD2|15|TRBJ2-7|TRBV6-2/TRBV6-3
TGTGCCAGCAGTTCCGACCGGACTAGAGGGTACGAGCAGTACTTC
CASSSDRTRGYEQYF
>.|.|14|TRBJ2-7|TRBV25-1
TGTGCCAGCAGCGCTAGCAGGGCAACCTACGAGCAGTACTTC
CASSASRATYEQYF
>many|.|14|TRBJ2-5|TRBV11-2
TGTGCCAGCAGCCCGGAAGGCGGGCAAGAGACCCAGTACTTC
CASSPEGGQETQYF
>once|.|13|TRBJ2-2|TRBV12-3/TRBV12-4
TGTGCCGGCAGTCGGAGAGGCACCGGGGAGCTGTTTTTT
CAGSRRGTGELFF
>many|.|15|TRBJ2-2|TRBV2
TGTGCCAGCCTCCTTCCCAGGGGAGCGACCGGGGAGCTGTTTTTT
CASLLPRGATGELFF
>few|.|17|TRBJ2-2|TRBV9
TGTGCCAGCAGCGTAAGTTTACAGGAGGCGAACACCGGGGAGCTGTTTTTT
CASSVSLQEANTGELFF
>many|TRBD1|16|TRBJ2-7|TRBV10-3
TGTGCCATCAATCGTACCCCAACCGGGACAGCCTACGAGCAGTACTTC
CAINRTPTGTAYEQYF
>many|TRBD1|15|TRBJ1-4|TRBV25-1
TGTGCCAGCAGTGATGCGGGACAGGGAGGTGAAAAACTGTTTTTT
CASSDAGQGGEKLFF